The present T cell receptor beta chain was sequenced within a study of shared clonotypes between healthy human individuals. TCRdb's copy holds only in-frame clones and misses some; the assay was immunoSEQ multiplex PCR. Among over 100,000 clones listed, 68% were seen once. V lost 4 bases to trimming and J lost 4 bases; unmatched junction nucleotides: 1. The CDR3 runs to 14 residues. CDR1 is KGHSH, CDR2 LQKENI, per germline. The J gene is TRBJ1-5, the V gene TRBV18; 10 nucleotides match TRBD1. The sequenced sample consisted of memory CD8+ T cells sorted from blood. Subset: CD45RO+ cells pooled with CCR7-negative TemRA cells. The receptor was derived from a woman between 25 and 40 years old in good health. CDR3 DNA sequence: TGTGCCAGCTCACAGGGACAGGGGAATCAGCCCCAGCATTTT. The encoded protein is CASSQGQGNQPQHF.